The clone carrying this T cell receptor beta chain has only a few counts. The sample belongs to a study of regulatory T cells in long-lasting Graves disease. The time point denotes: newly diagnosed GD, antithyroid drugs for less than 3 months. From RNA extracted from PBMCs, the TCR library was made. V lost 1 base to trimming and J lost 8 bases, with 20 bases between them. This CDR3 is 15 amino acids long. The germline CDR1 and CDR2 sequences are GTSNPN and SVGIG (reference sequence). HTBI primers from iRepertoire and Arm-PCR of CDR3 regions yielded the TCR beta libraries. MiXCR, applied by TCRdb to the multiplex PCR reads, yields one record per CDR3 protein. The sample lists hundreds of thousands of distinct CDR3 sequences; around 15% were seen once. In addition, the sample was reused for a study of T cells in Graves' hyperthyroidism and ophthalmopathy.

This clonotype originated in a woman younger than 45 with Graves disease. The source was peripheral blood mononuclear cells (PBMCs), collected at new diagnosis, from a patient treated with antithyroid drugs. This chain connects TRBV30 to TRBJ1-2; no clear D. This CDR3 is CAWSGGPTMRLGYTF. The CDR3 coding sequence is TGTGCCTGGAGTGGCGGACCCACTATGAGGTTGGGCTACACCTTC.